The table lists the clone carrying this T cell receptor (beta chain) with a few counts. Its antigen is not identified. The ends lost 4 bases at V and 8 bases at J; junction bases unmatched: 10. CDR1 and CDR2 (germline): MDHEN, SYDVKM. The CDR3 loop spans 14 amino acids. PCR involved 60 Vbeta and 13 Jbeta primers. Sequenced by immunoSEQ multiplex PCR; TCRdb stores in-frame clones only, minus some. Altogether 200,000 to 250,000 clones are present, around 70% being singletons, with the ten largest covering roughly 2.5%. The data stem from a study of cytomegalovirus exposure and HLA in healthy donors. General study points: Later analysis associated a missense DCLRE1C variant with TCR beta V- and J-gene trimming.

This clonotype originated in a man in his forties in good health and CMV-seropositive. Specimen: PBMCs. The chain combines TRBV28 with TRBJ1-2; 7 bases line up with TRBD1. CDR3 sequence: CASSSAYRGLGYTF. Written as DNA, the CDR3 is TGTGCCAGCAGTTCCGCTTACAGGGGTTTGGGCTACACCTTC.